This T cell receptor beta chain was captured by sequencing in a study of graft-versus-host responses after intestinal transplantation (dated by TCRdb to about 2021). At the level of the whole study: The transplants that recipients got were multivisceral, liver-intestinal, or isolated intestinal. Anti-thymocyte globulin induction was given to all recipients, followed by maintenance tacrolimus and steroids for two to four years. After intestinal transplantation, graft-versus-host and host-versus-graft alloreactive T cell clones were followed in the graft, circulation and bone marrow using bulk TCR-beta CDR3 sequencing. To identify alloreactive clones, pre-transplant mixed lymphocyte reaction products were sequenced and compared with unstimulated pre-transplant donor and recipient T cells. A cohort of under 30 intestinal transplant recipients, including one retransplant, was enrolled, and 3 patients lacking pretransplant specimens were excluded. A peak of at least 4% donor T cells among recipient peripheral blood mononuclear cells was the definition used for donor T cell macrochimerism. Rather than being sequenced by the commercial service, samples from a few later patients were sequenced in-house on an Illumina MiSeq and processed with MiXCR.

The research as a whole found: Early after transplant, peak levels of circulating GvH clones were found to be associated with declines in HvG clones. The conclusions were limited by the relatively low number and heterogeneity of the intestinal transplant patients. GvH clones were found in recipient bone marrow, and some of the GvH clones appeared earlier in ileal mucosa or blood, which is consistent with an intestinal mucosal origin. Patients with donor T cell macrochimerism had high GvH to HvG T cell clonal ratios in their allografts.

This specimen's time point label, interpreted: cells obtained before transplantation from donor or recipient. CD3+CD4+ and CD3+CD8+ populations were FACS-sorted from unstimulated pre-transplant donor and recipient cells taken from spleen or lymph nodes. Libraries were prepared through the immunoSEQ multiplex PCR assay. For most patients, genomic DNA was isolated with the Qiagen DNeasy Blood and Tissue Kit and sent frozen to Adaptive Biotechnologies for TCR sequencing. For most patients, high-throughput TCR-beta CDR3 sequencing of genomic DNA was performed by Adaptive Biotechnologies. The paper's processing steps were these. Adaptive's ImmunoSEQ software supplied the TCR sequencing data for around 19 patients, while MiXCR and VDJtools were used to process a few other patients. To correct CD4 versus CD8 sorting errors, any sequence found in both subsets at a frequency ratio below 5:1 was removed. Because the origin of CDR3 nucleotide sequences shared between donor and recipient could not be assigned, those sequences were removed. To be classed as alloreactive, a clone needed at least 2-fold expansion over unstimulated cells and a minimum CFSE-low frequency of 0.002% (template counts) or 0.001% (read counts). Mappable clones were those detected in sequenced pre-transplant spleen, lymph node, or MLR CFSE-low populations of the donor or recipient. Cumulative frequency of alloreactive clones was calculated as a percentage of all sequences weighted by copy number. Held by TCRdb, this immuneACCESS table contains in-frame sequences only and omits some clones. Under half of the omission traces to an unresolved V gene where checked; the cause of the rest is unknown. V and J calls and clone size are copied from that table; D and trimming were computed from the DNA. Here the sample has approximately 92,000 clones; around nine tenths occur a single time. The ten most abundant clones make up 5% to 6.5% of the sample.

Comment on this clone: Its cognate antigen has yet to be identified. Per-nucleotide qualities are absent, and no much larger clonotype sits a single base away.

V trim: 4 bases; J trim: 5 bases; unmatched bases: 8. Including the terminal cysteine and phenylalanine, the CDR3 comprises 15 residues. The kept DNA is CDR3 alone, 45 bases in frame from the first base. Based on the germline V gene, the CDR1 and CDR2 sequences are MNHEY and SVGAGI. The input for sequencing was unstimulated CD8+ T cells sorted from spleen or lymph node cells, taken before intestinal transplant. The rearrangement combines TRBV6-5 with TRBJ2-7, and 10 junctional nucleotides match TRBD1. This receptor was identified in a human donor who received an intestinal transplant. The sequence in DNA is TGTGCCAGCAGTTCTGCCGGGACAGGGGCCAACGAGCAGTACTTC. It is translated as CASSSAGTGANEQYF.